These 22 T cell receptor beta chains originate from one sample sequenced in a study of shared clonotypes between healthy human individuals. The protocol was immunoSEQ multiplex PCR, while the TCRdb copy is restricted to in-frame clones and leaves out a portion. The repertoire holds some 2,000,000 clones, with about 94% as singletons. The specimen was naive CD4+ T cells sorted from blood. Noted subset: CD45RA+ positively selected. Source of these receptors: a man between 18 and 35 years old in good health.

The chain joins TRBV5-1 to TRBJ2-2; 8 bases line up with TRBD1. The germline gives CDR1 SGHRS, CDR2 YFSETQ. V lost 4 bases and J lost 3; bases outside the gene matches: 2. The CDR3 extends over 14 amino acids. The CDR3 nucleotides are TGCGCCAGCAGCCCACAGGGGGACACCGGGGAGCTGTTTTTT. Its translation is CASSPQGDTGELFF.

The chain uses TRBV28 and TRBJ2-7; TRBD1 aligns across 8 bases. J gave up 2 bases and V 5 bases, and 5 bases lay outside the gene matches. CDR1 is MDHEN and CDR2 is SYDVKM in the germline V gene. This CDR3 spans 14 amino acids. The CDR3 sequence is CASSLWTGPYEQYF. DNA of the CDR3: TGTGCCAGCAGTCTGTGGACAGGGCCCTACGAGCAGTACTTC.

The CDR3 DNA sequence: TGTGCCAGCAGCTCTGGGTCGTACACAGATACGCAGTATTTT. This sequence encodes CASSSGSYTDTQYF. The rearrangement joins TRBV7-8 to TRBJ2-3; D is unclear. Trimming removed 4 bases at V and 2 bases at J, with 10 bases between. Germline CDR1 is SGHVS and CDR2 is FQNEAQ. The CDR3 is 14 amino acids.

The chain combines TRBV5-1 with TRBJ1-2; D is unclear. The CDR3 has 15 amino acids. Germline loops: CDR1 SGHRS, CDR2 YFSETQ. The germline V and J ends were trimmed by 1 base and 7 bases, with 17 bases remaining between them. CDR3: CASSLLGSERRGYTF. In DNA, the CDR3 is TGCGCCAGCAGCTTGTTGGGGTCAGAGAGACGTGGCTACACCTTC.

The V gene is TRBV29-1, the J gene TRBJ2-1; D gene unclear. Trimming left V 6 bases short and J 8 bases short, with 14 bases between. The CDR3 has 12 amino acids. Germline V lookup: CDR1 SQVTM, CDR2 ANQGSEA. CDR3 sequence reads: CSVHPGGDEQFF. The CDR3 nucleotides read TGCAGCGTCCACCCGGGTGGCGATGAGCAGTTCTTC.

The rearrangement joins TRBV18 to TRBJ2-7; a possible D gene is TRBD1 (6 bases). V lost 1 base to trimming and J lost 2 bases, with 15 bases between them. CDR3 length equals 16 residues. In germline, CDR1 is KGHSH, CDR2 LQKENI. In nucleotides, the CDR3 is TGTGCCAGCTCACCACGGGGGCATCCTCCCACCTACGAGCAGTACTTC. This codes for CASSPRGHPPTYEQYF.

The chain's CDR3 is CASSQDTTGGETQYF. CDR3 in DNA: TGTGCCAGCAGCCAAGATACTACAGGGGGGGAGACCCAGTACTTC. The chain uses TRBV14 and TRBJ2-5; TRBD1 aligns across 8 bases. This CDR3 has 15 amino acids. V shed 0 bases, J shed 5 bases, and the junction held 5 bases outside the gene matches. CDR1 and CDR2 (germline): SGHDN, FVKESK.

The chain uses TRBV5-1 and TRBJ1-2; D remains unclear. Trimming cost V 4 bases and J 1 base, with 11 bases left between them. CDR1 is SGHRS and CDR2 is YFSETQ in the germline V gene. The CDR3 is made up of 14 amino acids. The CDR3 coding sequence is TGCGCCAGCAGCCTTCAGGCGAATAACTATGGCTACACCTTC. Translated: CASSLQANNYGYTF.

The chain carries TRBV28 and TRBJ1-2; TRBD1 matches 9 bases. Germline values: CDR1 MDHEN, CDR2 SYDVKM. J gave up 6 bases and V 4 bases, and 15 bases lay outside the gene matches. This CDR3 is 17 amino acids long. The CDR3 DNA follows: TGTGCCAGCAGTTCACAATCTACAGGGGGCGTACAGAATGGCTACACCTTC. It encodes CASSSQSTGGVQNGYTF.

In DNA form, the CDR3 reads TGTGCCAGTAGTATAGAATACCCGAGCAATCAGCCCCAGCATTTT. Amino acids: CASSIEYPSNQPQHF. The chain recombines TRBV19 with TRBJ1-5; D unresolved. V gave up 0 bases and J gave up 1 base, with 7 bases separating them. Germline CDR1 reads LNHDA; CDR2 reads SQIVND (reference sequence). The CDR3 is 15 amino acids.

The rearrangement joins TRBV5-4 to TRBJ2-1; 11 bases are shared with TRBD2. Germline CDR1 SGHNT, CDR2 YYREEE (reference sequence). The CDR3 has 16 residues. V shed 3 bases, J shed 3 bases, and the junction held 5 bases outside the gene matches. DNA for the CDR3: TGTGCCAGCAGCTCACCCGGGACTAGCGGCTACAATGAGCAGTTCTTC. This translates into CASSSPGTSGYNEQFF.

The chain employs TRBV30 and TRBJ2-4; the D gene is possibly TRBD1 (6 bases). This CDR3 has 13 amino acids. The germline V gene encodes CDR1 GTSNPN and CDR2 SVGIG (reference sequence). V lost 2 bases and J 5 bases, leaving 10 bases between the germline ends. CDR3: CAWSTGKENIQYF. The CDR3, as DNA: TGTGCCTGGAGTACAGGGAAAGAAAACATTCAGTACTTC.

The rearrangement uses TRBV11-3 and TRBJ2-1; tentatively, D is TRBD2 (6 bases). Germline values: CDR1 SGHNT, CDR2 YENEEA. CDR3 size: 14 residues. Trimming pared 5 bases from V and 7 bases from J, leaving 15 bases between. CDR3 amino acids: CASSPGLGGNEQFF. CDR3 in DNA: TGTGCCAGCAGCCCTGGACTTGGGGGGAATGAGCAGTTCTTC.

The gene calls are TRBV29-1 and TRBJ2-7; no clear D. The CDR3 is 13 residues long. Germline V gene lookup returns CDR1 SQVTM and CDR2 ANQGSEA. V gave up 4 bases and J gave up 0 bases, with 10 bases separating them. CDR3 sequence: CSVVTPISYEQYF. The CDR3 nucleotides are TGCAGCGTTGTGACACCTATCTCCTACGAGCAGTACTTC.

The chain joins TRBV5-1 to TRBJ2-5; a possible D gene is TRBD2 (5 bases). From germline, CDR1 is SGHRS and CDR2 YFSETQ. The CDR3 extends over 15 amino acids. In DNA form, the CDR3 reads TGCGCAGTGTGGCTAACGGGATGCTTAGAGGAGACCCAGTACTTC. This translates into CAVWLTGCLEETQYF.

The V and J genes are TRBV5-1 and TRBJ1-4, with D tentatively TRBD1 (5 bases). Per germline, CDR1 SGHRS and CDR2 YFSETQ. This CDR3 is built from 14 residues. V was clipped by 5 bases and J by 0 bases, with 8 bases between them. In nucleotides, the CDR3 is TGCGCCAGCAGGGGGACCTCAACTAATGAAAAACTGTTTTTT. Translated: CASRGTSTNEKLFF.

The chain employs TRBV11-2 and TRBJ1-6; no clear D gene. Trimming removed 3 bases from V and 7 bases from J, with 16 bases in between. Germline V gene lookup returns CDR1 SGHAT and CDR2 FQNNGV. This CDR3 is built from 16 residues. In nucleotides, the CDR3 is TGTGCCAGCAGCTTGACTGACGGGCTGCGGAATTCACCCCTCCACTTT. Protein product: CASSLTDGLRNSPLHF.

This clone was detected a few times. The genes are TRBV2 and TRBJ2-7; D is unclear. V was clipped by 8 bases and J by 7 bases, with 12 bases between them. This CDR3 region has 11 residues. Germline CDR1 reads SNHLY; CDR2 reads FYNNEI. CDR3 sequence (DNA): TGTGCCAGCGTGGCTAGTCGGGAGCAGTACTTC. This gives the protein CASVASREQYF.

The CDR3: CASRFLGAGDTQYF. The DNA for the CDR3 is TGTGCCAGCAGGTTTCTGGGGGCCGGAGATACGCAGTATTTT. The V and J genes are TRBV6-6 and TRBJ2-3; possibly TRBD1 for D (6 bases). Germline V CDR1 and CDR2: MNHNY, SVGAGI (reference sequence). CDR3 size: 14 residues. The V gene lost 6 bases and the J gene lost 5 bases, with 15 bases spanning the gap.

The chain uses TRBV15 and TRBJ2-7, with a possible D match to TRBD2 (7 bases). V lost 1 base to trimming and J lost 7 bases, with 11 bases between them. This CDR3 is 13 amino acids long. Germline V gives CDR1 LNHNV, CDR2 YYDKDF (reference sequence). CDR3: CATSRVGGGEQYF. CDR3 coding DNA: TGTGCCACCAGCAGAGTGGGAGGGGGGGAGCAGTACTTC. Together with reference TRBV15 and TRBJ2-7, the CDR3 gives the full variable domain: DAMVIQNPRYQVTQFGKPVTLSCSQTLNHNVMYWYQQKSSQAPKLLFHYYDKDFNNEADTPDNFQSRRPNTSFCFLDIRSPGLGDTAMYLCATSRVGGGEQYFGPGTRLTVT.

With regard to this clone: This sample includes further DNA sequences coding for the same CDR3. V gene TRBV10-3 combines with J gene TRBJ1-1; D gene ambiguous. Germline lookup yields CDR1 ENHRY and CDR2 SYGVKD. Trimming took 4 bases from V and 6 from J, leaving 6 bases between them. The CDR3 is made up of 11 amino acids. Here the CDR3 reads CAISGGSEAFF. In DNA form, the CDR3 reads TGTGCCATCAGTGGGGGTTCTGAAGCTTTCTTT.

The gene calls are TRBV6-1 and TRBJ1-6; D unresolved. The CDR3 contains 15 residues. CDR1 is MNHNS and CDR2 is SASEGT in the germline V gene. Between the trimmed V and J ends, which lost 7 bases and 7 bases, there was a span of 17 bases. CDR3 sequence (DNA): TGTGCCAGCACCCCAGGAGGTTCGTGGAATTCACCCCTCCACTTT. It encodes CASTPGGSWNSPLHF.